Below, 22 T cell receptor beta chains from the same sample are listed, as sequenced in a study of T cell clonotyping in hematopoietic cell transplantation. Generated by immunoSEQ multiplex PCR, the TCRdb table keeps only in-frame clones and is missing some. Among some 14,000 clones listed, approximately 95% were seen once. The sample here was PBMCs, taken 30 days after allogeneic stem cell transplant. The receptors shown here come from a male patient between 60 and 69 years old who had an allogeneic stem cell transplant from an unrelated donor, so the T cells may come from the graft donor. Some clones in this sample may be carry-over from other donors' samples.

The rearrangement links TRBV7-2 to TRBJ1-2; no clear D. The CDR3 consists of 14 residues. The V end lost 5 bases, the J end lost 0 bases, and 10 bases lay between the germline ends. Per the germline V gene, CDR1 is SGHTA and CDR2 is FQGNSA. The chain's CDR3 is CASSDQQANYGYTF. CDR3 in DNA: TGTGCCAGCAGCGATCAGCAGGCTAACTATGGCTACACCTTC. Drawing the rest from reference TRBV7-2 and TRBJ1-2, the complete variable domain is GAGVSQSPSNKVTEKGKDVELRCDPISGHTALYWYRQSLGQGLEFLIYFQGNSAPDKSGLPSDRFSAERTGGSVSTLTIQRTQQEDSAVYLCASSDQQANYGYTFGSGTRLTVV.

The CDR3 loop reads CAISEGQGSYNEQFF. The CDR3 bases are TGTGCCATCAGTGAGGGGCAGGGATCCTACAATGAGCAGTTCTTC. This chain connects TRBV10-3 to TRBJ2-1, with D perhaps matching TRBD1 (5 bases). CDR3 length equals 15 residues. The germline CDR1 and CDR2 sequences are ENHRY and SYGVKD. With 2 bases removed from V and 1 base from J, the gap between germline ends came to 9 bases.

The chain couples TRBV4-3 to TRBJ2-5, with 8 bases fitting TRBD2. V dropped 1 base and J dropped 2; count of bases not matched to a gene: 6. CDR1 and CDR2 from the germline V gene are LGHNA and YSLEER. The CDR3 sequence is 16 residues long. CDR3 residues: CASSQGGGGHQETQYF. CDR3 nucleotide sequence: TGCGCCAGCAGCCAAGGGGGCGGGGGGCATCAAGAGACCCAGTACTTC.

The CDR3: CASSFFGPGQGSGETQYF. Here the CDR3 DNA reads TGTGCCAGCAGCTTTTTTGGACCGGGACAGGGTAGTGGAGAGACCCAGTACTTC. The chain uses TRBV11-2 and TRBJ2-5; 9 bases line up with TRBD1. Germline V gives CDR1 SGHAT, CDR2 FQNNGV. There are 18 residues in the CDR3. J lost 4 bases, V lost 3 bases, and 15 bases had no gene match.

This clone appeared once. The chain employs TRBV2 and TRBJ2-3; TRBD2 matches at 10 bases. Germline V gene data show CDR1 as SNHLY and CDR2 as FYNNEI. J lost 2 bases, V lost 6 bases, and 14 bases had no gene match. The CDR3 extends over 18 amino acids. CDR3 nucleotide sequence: TGTGCCAGCAGCGATACTAGCGGGGTTGGGTGGGCCACAGATACGCAGTATTTT. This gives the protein CASSDTSGVGWATDTQYF. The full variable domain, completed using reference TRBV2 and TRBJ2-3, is EPEVTQTPSHQVTQMGQEVILRCVPISNHLYFYWYRQILGQKVEFLVSFYNNEISEKSEIFDDQFSVERPDGSNFTLKIRSTKLEDSAMYFCASSDTSGVGWATDTQYFGPGTRLTVL.

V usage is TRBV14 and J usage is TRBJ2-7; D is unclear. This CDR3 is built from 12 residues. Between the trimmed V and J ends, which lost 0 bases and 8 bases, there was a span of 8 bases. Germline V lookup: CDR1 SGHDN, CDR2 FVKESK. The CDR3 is CASSQDGQKQYF. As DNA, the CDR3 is TGTGCCAGCAGCCAAGATGGGCAGAAGCAGTACTTC.

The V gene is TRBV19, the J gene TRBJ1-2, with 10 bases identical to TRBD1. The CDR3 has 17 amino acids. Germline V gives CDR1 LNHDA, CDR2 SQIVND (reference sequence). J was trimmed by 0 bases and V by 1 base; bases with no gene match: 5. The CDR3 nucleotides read TGTGCCAGTAGTATAGGCCCCGGGACAGGGGCTAACTATGGCTACACCTTC. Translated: CASSIGPGTGANYGYTF.

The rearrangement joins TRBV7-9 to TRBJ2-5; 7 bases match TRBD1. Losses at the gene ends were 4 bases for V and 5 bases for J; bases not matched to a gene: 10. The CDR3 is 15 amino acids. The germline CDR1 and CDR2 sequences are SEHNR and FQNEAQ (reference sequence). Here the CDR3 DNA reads TGTGCCAGCAGCTCACTCACAGGGGTAGGGGAGACCCAGTACTTC. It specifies CASSSLTGVGETQYF.

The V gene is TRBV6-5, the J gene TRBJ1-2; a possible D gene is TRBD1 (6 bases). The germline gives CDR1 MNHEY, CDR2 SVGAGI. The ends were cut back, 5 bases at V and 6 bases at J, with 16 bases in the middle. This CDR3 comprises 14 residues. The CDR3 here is CASSTQGGHDGYTF. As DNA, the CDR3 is TGTGCCAGCAGTACACAGGGAGGTCACGATGGCTACACCTTC.

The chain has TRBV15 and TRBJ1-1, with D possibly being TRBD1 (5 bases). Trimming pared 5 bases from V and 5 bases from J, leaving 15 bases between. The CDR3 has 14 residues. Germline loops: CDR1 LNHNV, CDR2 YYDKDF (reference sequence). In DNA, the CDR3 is TGTGCCACCAGCGAGAGACGTGGGGGTACTGAAGCTTTCTTT. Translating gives CATSERRGGTEAFF.

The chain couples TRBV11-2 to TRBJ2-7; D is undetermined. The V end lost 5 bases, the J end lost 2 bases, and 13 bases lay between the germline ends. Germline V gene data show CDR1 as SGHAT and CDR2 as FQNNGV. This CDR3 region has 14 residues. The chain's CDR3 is CASSRLLVPYEQYF. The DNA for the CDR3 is TGTGCCAGCAGCCGACTCCTGGTTCCCTACGAGCAGTACTTC.

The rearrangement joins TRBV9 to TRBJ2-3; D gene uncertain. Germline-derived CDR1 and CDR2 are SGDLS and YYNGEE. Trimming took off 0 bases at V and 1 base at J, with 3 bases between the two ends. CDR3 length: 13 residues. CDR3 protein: CASSVVGTDTQYF. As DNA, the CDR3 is TGTGCCAGCAGCGTAGTAGGCACAGATACGCAGTATTTT.

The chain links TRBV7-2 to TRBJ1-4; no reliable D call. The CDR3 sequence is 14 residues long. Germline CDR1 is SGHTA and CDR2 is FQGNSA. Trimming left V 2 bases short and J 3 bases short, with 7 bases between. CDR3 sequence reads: CASSLRASNEKLFF. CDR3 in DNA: TGTGCCAGCAGCTTAAGGGCGTCTAATGAAAAACTGTTTTTT.

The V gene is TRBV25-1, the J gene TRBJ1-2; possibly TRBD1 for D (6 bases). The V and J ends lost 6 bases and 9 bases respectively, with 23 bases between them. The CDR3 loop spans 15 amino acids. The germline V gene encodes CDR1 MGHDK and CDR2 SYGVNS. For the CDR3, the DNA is TGTGCCAGCAGCTACGGCAGGGGACTAGGAGAGAGCTACACCTTC. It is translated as CASSYGRGLGESYTF.

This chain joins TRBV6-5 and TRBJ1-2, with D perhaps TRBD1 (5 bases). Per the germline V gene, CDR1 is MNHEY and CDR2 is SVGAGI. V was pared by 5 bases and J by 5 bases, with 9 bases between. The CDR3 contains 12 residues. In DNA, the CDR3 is TGTGCCAGCAGTCGTCAGGGTTATGGCTACACCTTC. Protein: CASSRQGYGYTF.

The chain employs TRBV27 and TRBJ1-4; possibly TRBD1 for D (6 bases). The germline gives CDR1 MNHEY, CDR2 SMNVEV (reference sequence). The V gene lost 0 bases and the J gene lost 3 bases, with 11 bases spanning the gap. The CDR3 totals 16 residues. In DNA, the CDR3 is TGTGCCAGCAGTTTATCCTTGGGGACACCTAATGAAAAACTGTTTTTT. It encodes CASSLSLGTPNEKLFF.

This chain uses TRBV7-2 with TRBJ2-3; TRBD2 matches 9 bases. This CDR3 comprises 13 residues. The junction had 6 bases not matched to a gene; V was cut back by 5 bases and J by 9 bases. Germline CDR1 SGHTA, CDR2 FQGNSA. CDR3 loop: CASSSRTSETQYF. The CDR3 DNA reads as TGTGCCAGCAGCAGCCGGACTAGCGAAACGCAGTATTTT. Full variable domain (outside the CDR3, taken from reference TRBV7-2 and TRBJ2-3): GAGVSQSPSNKVTEKGKDVELRCDPISGHTALYWYRQSLGQGLEFLIYFQGNSAPDKSGLPSDRFSAERTGGSVSTLTIQRTQQEDSAVYLCASSSRTSETQYFGPGTRLTVL.

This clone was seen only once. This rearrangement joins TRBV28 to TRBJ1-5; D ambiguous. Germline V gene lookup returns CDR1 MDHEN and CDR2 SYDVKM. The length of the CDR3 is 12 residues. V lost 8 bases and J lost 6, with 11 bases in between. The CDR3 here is CASVSDVQPQHF. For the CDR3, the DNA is TGTGCCAGCGTATCCGATGTTCAGCCCCAGCATTTT. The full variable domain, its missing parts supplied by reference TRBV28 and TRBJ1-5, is DVKVTQSSRYLVKRTGEKVFLECVQDMDHENMFWYRQDPGLGLRLIYFSYDVKMKEKGDIPEGYSVSREKKERFSLILESASTNQTSMYLCASVSDVQPQHFGDGTRLSIL.

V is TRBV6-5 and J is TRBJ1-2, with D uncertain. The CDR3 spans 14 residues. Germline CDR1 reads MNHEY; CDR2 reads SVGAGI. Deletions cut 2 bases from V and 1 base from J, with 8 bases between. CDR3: CASSYQAVNYGYTF. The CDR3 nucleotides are TGTGCCAGCAGTTACCAAGCGGTTAACTATGGCTACACCTTC.

The chain's CDR3 is CASSNRTSTTEAFF. CDR3 nucleotides: TGTGCCAGCAGCAACCGGACCAGTACCACTGAAGCTTTCTTT. The J gene is TRBJ1-1, the V gene TRBV7-7, with no clear D. Germline CDR1 SSHAT, CDR2 FNYEAQ (reference sequence). The CDR3 contains 14 residues. V was cut by 5 bases and J by 4 bases, with 14 bases left in between.

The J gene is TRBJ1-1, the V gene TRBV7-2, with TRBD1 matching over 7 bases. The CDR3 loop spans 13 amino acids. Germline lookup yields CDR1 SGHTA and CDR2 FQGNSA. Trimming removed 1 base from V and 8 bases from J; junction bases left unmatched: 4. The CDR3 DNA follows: TGTGCCAGCAGCTTAGGGGACAGAACCGAAGCTTTCTTT. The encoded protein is CASSLGDRTEAFF.

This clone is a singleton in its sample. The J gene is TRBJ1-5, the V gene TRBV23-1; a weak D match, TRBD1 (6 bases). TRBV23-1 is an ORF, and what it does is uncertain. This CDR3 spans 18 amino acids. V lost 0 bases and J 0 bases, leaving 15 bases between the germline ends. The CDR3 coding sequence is TGCGCCAGCAGTCAATCGACGGACAGATCCGATAGCAATCAGCCCCAGCATTTT. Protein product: CASSQSTDRSDSNQPQHF.